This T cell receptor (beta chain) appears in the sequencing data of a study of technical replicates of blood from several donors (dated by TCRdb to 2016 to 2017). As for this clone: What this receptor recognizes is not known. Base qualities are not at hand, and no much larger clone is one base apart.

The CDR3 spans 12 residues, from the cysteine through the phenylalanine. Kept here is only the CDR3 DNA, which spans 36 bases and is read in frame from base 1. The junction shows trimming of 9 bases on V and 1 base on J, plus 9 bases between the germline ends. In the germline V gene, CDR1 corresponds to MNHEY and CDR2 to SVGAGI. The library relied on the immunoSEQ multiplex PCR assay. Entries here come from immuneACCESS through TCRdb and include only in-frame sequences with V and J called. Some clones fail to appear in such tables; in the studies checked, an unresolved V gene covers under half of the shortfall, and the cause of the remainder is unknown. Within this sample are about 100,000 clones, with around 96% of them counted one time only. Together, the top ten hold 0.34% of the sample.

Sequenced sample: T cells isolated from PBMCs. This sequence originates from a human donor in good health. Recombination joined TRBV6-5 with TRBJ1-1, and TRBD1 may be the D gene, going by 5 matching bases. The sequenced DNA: TGTGCCAGTCAAGGGGAGAACACTGAAGCTTTCTTT. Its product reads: CASQGENTEAFF.